The 28 T cell receptor beta chains below all came from one sample that was sequenced in a study of T cell repertoires in cytomegalovirus infection. Their cognate antigens are unknown. TCRdb used MiXCR to reprocess the reads, holding one entry per CDR3 protein. The top ten hold about 14% of the sample, which has 380,000 or so distinct CDR3 sequences, approximately 35% seen once. The sample was cultured PBMCs, taken from culture after CMV antigen stimulation. The receptors were sampled from a human donor in good health (CMV status not recorded). Some clones in this sample may be carry-over from other donors' samples.

The V call is TRBV7-6, the J call TRBJ2-1; weak D call: TRBD2 (6 bases). Trimming took off 1 base at V and 8 bases at J, with 15 bases between the two ends. Germline values: CDR1 SGHVS, CDR2 FNYEAQ. This CDR3 is 15 amino acids long. The CDR3 nucleotides read TGTGCCAGCAGCTTAGACGGGACTCAAGGAGATGAGCAGTTCTTC. It translates to CASSLDGTQGDEQFF.

The sample holds a few counts of this clonotype. This chain uses TRBV29-1 with TRBJ2-1; TRBD2 is a possible D gene (5 bases). The length of the CDR3 is 16 residues. Looked up from germline, CDR1 is SQVTM and CDR2 is ANQGSEA. CDR3 sequence reads: CSAWLRPPGLYNEQFF. CDR3 in DNA: TGCAGTGCTTGGCTCCGGCCACCTGGACTCTACAATGAGCAGTTCTTC.

There are a few counts of this clonotype. The chain employs TRBV12-3 or TRBV12-4 and TRBJ1-1; TRBD1 matches at 9 bases. This CDR3 has 14 amino acids. The V gene end was trimmed by 6 bases and the J gene end by 3 bases; junction bases not matched to a gene: 5. CDR3 coding DNA: TGTGCCAGCAGGGGGACAGGGAGGTACACTGAAGCTTTCTTT. It translates to CASRGTGRYTEAFF.

The V and J genes are TRBV7-9 and TRBJ2-5, with TRBD2 matching 14 bases. J lost 4 bases, V lost 5 bases, and 6 bases had no gene match. The CDR3 contains 16 residues. CDR1 SEHNR and CDR2 FQNEAQ come from the germline V gene (reference sequence). The CDR3: CASSRPGTSGGETQYF. CDR3 DNA sequence: TGTGCCAGCAGCAGACCCGGGACTAGCGGGGGAGAGACCCAGTACTTC.

The chain combines TRBV7-8 with TRBJ2-1; D remains ambiguous. This CDR3 contains 13 residues. Trimming removed 5 bases at V and 5 bases at J, with 10 bases between. The germline CDR1 and CDR2 sequences are SGHVS and FQNEAQ. In DNA, the CDR3 is TGTGCCAGCAGCGAGACCAACCACAATGAGCAGTTCTTC. Translated: CASSETNHNEQFF.

This clonotype was seen a handful of times. CDR3 sequence (DNA): TGTGCCAGCAGCTTAGAACGACGGAGCTATGGCTACACCTTC. Residues: CASSLERRSYGYTF. The chain uses TRBV7-2 and TRBJ1-2; no definite D call. Trimming cost V 1 base and J 4 bases, with 10 bases left between them. There are 14 residues in the CDR3. Germline CDR1 and CDR2: SGHTA and FQGNSA.

Many counts were recorded for this clonotype. The J gene is TRBJ2-3, the V gene TRBV10-3; TRBD1 aligns across 7 bases. This CDR3 region has 14 residues. Germline V gene data show CDR1 as ENHRY and CDR2 as SYGVKD. The V segment lost 11 bases and the J segment 2 bases; nucleotides outside the gene matches: 10. In nucleotides, the CDR3 is TGTGCCGTGCGACAGGGTGCTCTCACAGATACGCAGTATTTT. Translation: CAVRQGALTDTQYF.

This clonotype was observed a handful of times. The CDR3 nucleotides are TGTGCCAGCAGCTTAGAGGAAGACACCTTC. Its translation is CASSLEEDTF. V gene TRBV11-3 combines with J gene TRBJ1-2, with no clear D. CDR1 is SGHNT and CDR2 is YENEEA in the germline V gene. CDR3 length equals 10 residues. Trimming took 0 bases from V and 12 from J, leaving 5 bases between them.

The rearrangement joins TRBV28 to TRBJ1-2, with D hard to call. Germline V CDR1 and CDR2: MDHEN, SYDVKM. Trimming removed 2 bases from V and 8 bases from J, with 12 bases in between. This CDR3 spans 13 amino acids. The CDR3 DNA reads as TGTGCCAGCAGTTTAGGCGACACCAGGGGCTACACCTTC. This codes for CASSLGDTRGYTF.

This clonotype was counted between two and nine times. V and J are TRBV7-9 and TRBJ1-1, with TRBD1 matching over 8 bases. In germline, CDR1 is SEHNR, CDR2 FQNEAQ (reference sequence). The junction had 15 bases not matched to a gene; V was cut back by 5 bases and J by 4 bases. This CDR3 is built from 17 residues. In DNA, the CDR3 is TGTGCCAGCAGCCCTAGGGGTTTGTCAGGGGGCGGCACTGAAGCTTTCTTT. The encoded protein is CASSPRGLSGGGTEAFF.

A few counts support this clonotype. The V and J genes are TRBV7-2 and TRBJ2-7; 9 bases map to TRBD2. CDR3 length equals 15 residues. Germline lookup yields CDR1 SGHTA and CDR2 FQGNSA. With 3 bases clipped from V and 0 bases from J, the junction kept 3 bases outside the gene matches. Here the CDR3 DNA reads TGTGCCAGCAGCTTTAGCGGGAGACCCTCCTACGAGCAGTACTTC. This encodes CASSFSGRPSYEQYF.

The chain recombines TRBV6-2 or TRBV6-3 with TRBJ2-7; a weak D match, TRBD1 (5 bases). The V gene's germline CDR1 is MNHEY and CDR2 SVGEGT. This CDR3 contains 15 residues. Trimming shortened V by 6 bases and J by 4 bases, and 19 bases separated the two germline ends. The CDR3 region has the DNA TGTGCCAGCAGAACAACCGGGCAGGGTCGGTACGAGCAGTACTTC. Its translation is CASRTTGQGRYEQYF.

This clonotype has at least ten counts. The chain links TRBV6-1 to TRBJ1-3; 11 bases are a match to TRBD1. J was trimmed by 7 bases and V by 6 bases; bases with no gene match: 8. The CDR3 extends over 15 amino acids. Germline assignment: CDR1 MNHNS and CDR2 SASEGT. CDR3 DNA sequence: TGTGCCAGCAGATCCCGGGACAGGGGGGATAACACCATATATTTT. Translating gives CASRSRDRGDNTIYF.

The V gene is TRBV10-3, the J gene TRBJ2-7; 8 positions agree with TRBD2. Per the germline V gene, CDR1 is ENHRY and CDR2 is SYGVKD. The CDR3 totals 14 residues. The ends lost 3 bases at V and 0 bases at J; junction bases unmatched: 1. The CDR3 DNA reads as TGTGCCATCAGTGATGGGACTAGCTCCTACGAGCAGTACGTC. This translates into CAISDGTSSYEQYV.

This clonotype was counted between two and nine times. The chain combines TRBV7-9 with TRBJ2-6; the match to TRBD2 covers 12 bases. Germline values: CDR1 SEHNR, CDR2 FQNEAQ (reference sequence). The V segment lost 5 bases and the J segment 1 base; nucleotides outside the gene matches: 3. The CDR3 runs 17 residues. The CDR3 nucleotides are TGTGCCAGCAGCGGCACTAGCGGGAGGTCTGGGGCCAACGTCCTGACTTTC. Translated: CASSGTSGRSGANVLTF.

The CDR3 nucleotides are TGCGCCAGCAGCCGCGGGACGTCCGGAAACACCATATATTTT. Residues: CASSRGTSGNTIYF. The chain links TRBV5-1 to TRBJ1-3; D perhaps matches TRBD1 (5 bases). The CDR3 extends over 14 amino acids. V dropped 4 bases and J dropped 4 bases, with 12 bases sitting between them. Germline V lookup: CDR1 SGHRS, CDR2 YFSETQ. Variable domain in full (rest from reference TRBV5-1 and TRBJ1-3): KAGVTQTPRYLIKTRGQQVTLSCSPISGHRSVSWYQQTPGQGLQFLFEYFSETQRNKGNFPGRFSGRQFSNSRSEMNVSTLELGDSALYLCASSRGTSGNTIYFGEGSWLTVV.

The CDR3 loop reads CASSLSVGHSGNTIYF. DNA of the CDR3: TGTGCCAGCAGCTTAAGTGTCGGACACTCTGGAAACACCATATATTTT. The chain couples TRBV7-9 to TRBJ1-3, with D perhaps matching TRBD1 (5 bases). V was pared by 2 bases and J by 0 bases, with 11 bases between. The CDR3 sequence is 16 residues long. Germline V lookup: CDR1 SEHNR, CDR2 FQNEAQ (reference sequence). The full variable domain, rest sourced from reference TRBV7-9 and TRBJ1-3, is DTGVSQNPRHKITKRGQNVTFRCDPISEHNRLYWYRQTLGQGPEFLTYFQNEAQLEKSRLLSDRFSAERPKGSFSTLEIQRTEQGDSAMYLCASSLSVGHSGNTIYFGEGSWLTVV.

This clonotype was detected only a few times. This chain joins TRBV7-2 and TRBJ1-4, with D possibly matching TRBD1 (6 bases). Trimming stripped 8 bases from V and 4 bases from J, with 11 bases between. Germline CDR1 SGHTA, CDR2 FQGNSA. The length of the CDR3 is 13 residues. CDR3 DNA sequence: TGTGCCAGCGGGAGGGGGGATAATGAAAAACTGTTTTTT. Protein: CASGRGDNEKLFF.

This clonotype was seen a few times. The chain links TRBV19 to TRBJ1-2, with D perhaps matching TRBD1 (6 bases). The V gene's germline CDR1 is LNHDA and CDR2 SQIVND (reference sequence). The CDR3 is 14 amino acids. With 5 bases removed from V and 4 bases from J, the gap between germline ends came to 14 bases. The CDR3, as DNA: TGTGCCAGTAGTCCCCCGGACAGAAGCTATGGCTACACCTTC. Translation: CASSPPDRSYGYTF.

This clonotype turned up a few times. The chain combines TRBV6-2 or TRBV6-3 with TRBJ2-7; the match to TRBD2 covers 12 bases. Per germline, CDR1 MNHEY and CDR2 SVGEGT. The CDR3 has 15 residues. V lost 4 bases, J lost 3 bases, and 4 bases stayed unmatched. The CDR3: CASSWRLAGVYEQYF. The CDR3 DNA is TGTGCCAGCAGTTGGAGACTAGCGGGAGTCTACGAGCAGTACTTC.

The chain uses TRBV30 and TRBJ2-1; TRBD2 agrees at 13 bases. The CDR3 consists of 15 residues. V dropped 3 bases and J dropped 6; count of bases not matched to a gene: 5. Germline V gives CDR1 GTSNPN, CDR2 SVGIG (reference sequence). The CDR3 region is CAWSWTSGRGNEQFF. The CDR3 DNA follows: TGTGCCTGGAGCTGGACTAGCGGGAGAGGCAATGAGCAGTTCTTC. The variable domain in full, with the rest retrieved from reference TRBV30 and TRBJ2-1, is SQTIHQWPATLVQPVGSPLSLECTVEGTSNPNLYWYRQAAGRGLQLLFYSVGIGQISSEVPQNLSASRPQDRQFILSSKKLLLSDSGFYLCAWSWTSGRGNEQFFGPGTRLTVL.

This clonotype was seen repeatedly, ten times or more. The J gene is TRBJ1-5, the V gene TRBV7-2; possible D gene TRBD1, 6 bases. V was shortened by 5 bases and J by 4 bases, with 18 bases between the two germline ends. The CDR3 has 16 amino acids. Germline V gene data show CDR1 as SGHTA and CDR2 as FQGNSA. The CDR3 protein is CASSKSWGGVNQPQHF. The CDR3 DNA sequence: TGTGCCAGCAGCAAGAGTTGGGGGGGCGTAAATCAGCCCCAGCATTTT.

This clonotype occurred many times. V is TRBV7-2 and J is TRBJ2-1; D is uncertain. Trimming stripped 2 bases from V and 7 bases from J, with 6 bases between. Germline assignment: CDR1 SGHTA and CDR2 FQGNSA. The CDR3 covers 12 residues. The CDR3 loop reads CASSLSRNEQFF. The CDR3 nucleotides are TGTGCCAGCAGCTTATCTCGGAATGAGCAGTTCTTC.

There are a few counts of this clonotype. The V call is TRBV19, the J call TRBJ1-1, with a tentative D call TRBD1 (6 bases). The ends were cut back, 4 bases at V and 0 bases at J, with 21 bases in the middle. The CDR3 sequence is 18 residues long. CDR1 and CDR2 from the germline V gene are LNHDA and SQIVND (reference sequence). This CDR3 is CASSKDTPRGRVNTEAFF. In DNA, the CDR3 is TGTGCCAGTAGTAAAGACACACCCAGGGGCCGCGTGAACACTGAAGCTTTCTTT.

A few counts support this clonotype. The chain employs TRBV11-2 and TRBJ2-3; no clear D gene. The CDR3 contains 16 residues. Trimming removed 3 bases at V and 4 bases at J, with 17 bases between. Germline CDR1 is SGHAT and CDR2 is FQNNGV. The CDR3 here is CASSLQLPHTADTQYF. DNA for the CDR3: TGTGCCAGCAGCTTGCAGCTCCCCCATACCGCAGATACGCAGTATTTT.

This clonotype was observed a few times. This chain links TRBV7-2 with TRBJ1-2; 7 bases agree with TRBD1. The V gene's germline CDR1 is SGHTA and CDR2 FQGNSA. CDR3 length equals 14 residues. The trim removed 5 bases at V and 5 bases at J, leaving 8 bases unmatched. The CDR3 region has the DNA TGTGCCAGCAGCCAAGGGGGCCGCGTTTATGGCTACACCTTC. It yields the protein CASSQGGRVYGYTF.

The CDR3 protein is CASSQTTGGRSPLHF. The CDR3 DNA sequence: TGTGCCAGCAGCCAAACGACAGGGGGACGTTCACCCCTCCACTTT. The rearrangement uses TRBV7-6 and TRBJ1-6; 9 nucleotides align to TRBD1. This CDR3 is 15 amino acids long. Germline V gives CDR1 SGHVS, CDR2 FNYEAQ. Trimming took 5 bases from V and 9 from J; bases not matched to a gene: 8.

The gene calls are TRBV18 and TRBJ1-1; D unresolved. CDR3 length: 15 residues. Trimming left V 1 base short and J 6 bases short, with 15 bases between. Germline V gives CDR1 KGHSH, CDR2 LQKENI. The CDR3 loop is CASSPLARNLAEAFF. The CDR3 region has the DNA TGTGCCAGCTCACCACTCGCCAGGAACCTGGCTGAAGCTTTCTTT. Looking up the rest from reference TRBV18 and TRBJ1-1 gives the full variable domain: NAGVMQNPRHLVRRRGQEARLRCSPMKGHSHVYWYRQLPEEGLKFMVYLQKENIIDESGMPKERFSAEFPKEGPSILRIQQVVRGDSAAYFCASSPLARNLAEAFFGQGTRLTVV.